This TCR beta chain is drawn from a study of cytomegalovirus exposure and HLA in healthy donors. Study outcomes and limitations: HLA alleles were associated with 15,000 to 20,000 TCR beta sequences in a later analysis at 0.05 false discovery rate.

The CDR3 loop spans 13 amino acids. Trimming shortened V by 5 bases and J by 10 bases, and 15 bases separated the two germline ends. Germline loops: CDR1 MNHNS, CDR2 SASEGT. This clone has a handful of counts. Its antigen is still unknown. PCR employed 60 Vbeta and 13 Jbeta primers. Only in-frame clones appear in the TCRdb table, and some are missing; sequencing was by immunoSEQ multiplex PCR. The data hold approximately 150,000 clones, with around 75% observed a single time. This receptor was obtained from a male donor in good health and CMV-seronegative. J is TRBJ2-1 and V is TRBV6-1, with D unresolved. The sample was PBMCs. CDR3 in amino acids: CASSISVVGEQFF. CDR3 DNA sequence: TGTGCCAGCAGTATTTCGGTGGTGGGCGAGCAGTTCTTC.